This is a list of T cell receptor beta chains from one sample in a study of cytomegalovirus exposure and HLA in healthy donors. Assay: immunoSEQ multiplex PCR; the TCRdb copy retains only in-frame clones and omits some. The repertoire has around 150,000 clones, approximately 71% of them found once; the top ten carry 4.9%. The sequencing sample was made of PBMCs. Receptors originate from a woman aged 45-65 years in good health and CMV-seronegative. Each CDR3 is given with its conserved first and last residue. A D gene is named only where the DNA matches it firmly. Size tells how often a clone was seen (once, few, many) or the class of an expanded clone, and some rows leave it out.

>TRBV2|TRBJ1-5|many|TRBD1
TGTGCCAGCAGGGGTCACAGGGGTCCCCCCAATCAGCCCCAGCATTTT
CASRGHRGPPNQPQHF
>TRBV4-3|TRBJ2-2|NA|NA
TGCGCCAGCAGCCAAGACGGACAGTTAAACGGGGAGCTGTTTTTT
CASSQDGQLNGELFF
>TRBV2|TRBJ1-5|NA|NA
TGTGCCAGCAGTGTAAACAGGCAGCCCCAGCATTTT
CASSVNRQPQHF
>TRBV2|TRBJ2-7|NA|TRBD1
TGTGCCAGCAGCGTGGACAGGGTCAACGAGCAGTACTTC
CASSVDRVNEQYF
>TRBV7-2|TRBJ1-4|NA|NA
TGTGCCAGCGGCTTCGAGAATAATGAAAAACTGTTTTTT
CASGFENNEKLFF
>TRBV7-2|TRBJ2-5|NA|NA
TGTGCCAGCAGCTTAGCATCGGAGACCCAGTACTTC
CASSLASETQYF
>TRBV18|TRBJ2-7|NA|TRBD1
TGTGCCAGCTCACCCGGACAGGGGGACACCTACGAGCAGTACTTC
CASSPGQGDTYEQYF
>TRBV9|TRBJ2-1|few|NA
TGTGCCAGCAGCGCCACACTAGGGTCGAACGACAATGAGCAGTTCTTC
CASSATLGSNDNEQFF
>TRBV19|TRBJ1-2|NA|TRBD1
TGTGCCAGTAGACTGGACAGGGGAACGGGCTACACCTTC
CASRLDRGTGYTF
>TRBV7-6|TRBJ2-5|NA|TRBD2
TGTGCCAGCAGCCTGGGGACTAGCGGGGGCCAACAAGGGGTGACCCAGTACTTC
CASSLGTSGGQQGVTQYF
>TRBV28|TRBJ1-6|NA|NA
TGTGCCAGCAGTTTATGGACAGATTCACCCCTCCACTTT
CASSLWTDSPLHF
>TRBV5-4|TRBJ1-1|once|NA
TGTGCCAGCAGGCTGACAGGACCGAACACTGAAGCTTTCTTT
CASRLTGPNTEAFF
>TRBV10-1|TRBJ2-5|NA|TRBD1
TGCGCCAGCAGTGAGAGCCAGGGGGCTTTCCAAGAGACCCAGTACTTC
CASSESQGAFQETQYF
>TRBV6-1|TRBJ2-7|NA|TRBD2
TGTGCCAGCAGTGAAGCACCGGGGGGGGCCCCCTACGAGCAGTACTTC
CASSEAPGGAPYEQYF
>TRBV28|TRBJ1-3|NA|TRBD1
TGTGCCAGCAGTGCCTCTACAGGGGCCGGAAACACCATATATTTT
CASSASTGAGNTIYF
>TRBV5-1|TRBJ2-1|few|TRBD2
TGCGCCAGCAGCTGGGGGGGACTAGCGCGGGATGAGCAGTTCTTC
CASSWGGLARDEQFF
>TRBV5-8|TRBJ1-6|NA|NA
TGTGCCAGCAGCTTATGGGGCGGTTCGACAAATTCACCCCTCCACTTT
CASSLWGGSTNSPLHF
>TRBV7-6|TRBJ1-3|NA|NA
TGTGCCAGCAGCCCCCTGGAGACCGCTGGAAACACCATATATTTT
CASSPLETAGNTIYF
>TRBV2|TRBJ2-3|once|NA
TGTGCCAGCAGTGTCCCGGGTACGCAGTATTTT
CASSVPGTQYF
>TRBV18|TRBJ2-7|NA|NA
TGTGCCAGCTCACCTATACGGGTTTACGAGCAGTACTTC
CASSPIRVYEQYF
>TRBV7-8|TRBJ2-5|NA|TRBD1
TGTGCCAGCAGCCTAGACAGGGGGCTAGGGAGTGGAACGGAGACCCAGTACTTC
CASSLDRGLGSGTETQYF
>TRBV2|TRBJ2-7|NA|NA
TGTGCCAGCAGTGAATTGCGGGGCGAGCACGAGCAGTACTTC
CASSELRGEHEQYF
>TRBV5-5|TRBJ1-5|NA|TRBD1
TGTGCCAGCAGCGCTTCACAGGGGGGCAATCAGCCCCAGCATTTT
CASSASQGGNQPQHF
>TRBV9|TRBJ1-2|NA|TRBD1
TGTGCCAGCAGCGTAGCAAATCGGCGGACAGGGAAAGGAGGCTACACCTTC
CASSVANRRTGKGGYTF
>TRBV5-1|TRBJ2-7|NA|NA
TGCGCCAGCACCTCACTCCGTGCAGGGGACTACGAGCAGTACTTC
CASTSLRAGDYEQYF
>TRBV19|TRBJ2-3|NA|NA
TGTGCCAGTAGTCCTCAGGTGGGGGGGCGGACAGATACGCAGTATTTT
CASSPQVGGRTDTQYF
>TRBV30|TRBJ2-7|NA|TRBD2
TGTGCCTGGTGGAAGCGGGGCCTAAGTAAGTACTTC
CAWWKRGLSKYF
>TRBV18|TRBJ2-5|few|NA
TGTGCCAGCTCACAGGAGCAAGAGACCCAGTACTTC
CASSQEQETQYF
>TRBV4-2|TRBJ1-2|NA|NA
TGTGCCAGCAGCCAAGACGAGGGTTACTATGGCTACACCTTC
CASSQDEGYYGYTF
>TRBV6-1|TRBJ2-1|NA|TRBD2
TGTGCCAGCAAGGGGAGCGGGGGGGCAAGTGAGCAGTTCTTC
CASKGSGGASEQFF
>TRBV5-3|TRBJ1-1|NA|NA
TGTGCCAGAAGCCCTCGGGAGAGGTACACTGAAGCTTTCTTT
CARSPRERYTEAFF
>TRBV5-1|TRBJ2-3|NA|TRBD1
TGCGCCAGCAGCTTAAATGGACAGGGACCCACAGATACGCAGTATTTT
CASSLNGQGPTDTQYF
>TRBV5-1|TRBJ1-2|NA|TRBD1
TGCGCCAGCAGCATACAAGGACAGGGGGGTCAGCATGGCTACACCTTC
CASSIQGQGGQHGYTF
>TRBV10-3|TRBJ1-2|once|NA
TGTGCCATCAGTGAGCGGTTAGGGGGAGACTATGGCTACACCTTC
CAISERLGGDYGYTF
>TRBV6-5|TRBJ2-7|few|NA
TGTGCCAGCAGTTCCCCAGGCCTCTACGAGCAGTACTTC
CASSSPGLYEQYF
>TRBV5-1|TRBJ2-5|NA|TRBD2
TGCGCCAGCAGCCCTCGGACTAGCGGGGGGGGCGGGGAGACCCAGTACTTC
CASSPRTSGGGGETQYF
>TRBV7-8|TRBJ2-5|NA|NA
TGTGCCAGCCGAGGGTGGGAAGAGACCCAGTACTTC
CASRGWEETQYF
>TRBV5-6|TRBJ1-3|NA|NA
TGTGCCAGCAGCTTGATCCACTCTGGAAACACCATATATTTT
CASSLIHSGNTIYF
>TRBV6-1|TRBJ1-1|NA|TRBD1
TGTGCCAGCACCACTTCGACAGGGTGGGACACTGAAGCTTTCTTT
CASTTSTGWDTEAFF
>TRBV2|TRBJ2-1|once|NA
TGTGCCAGCAGTTTTCTGGAGCATGAGCAGTTCTTC
CASSFLEHEQFF
>TRBV11-2|TRBJ2-7|few|NA
TGTGCCAGCAGCCACTTGCGGCACACTACCTACGAGCAGTACTTC
CASSHLRHTTYEQYF